This paragraph reports one T cell receptor beta chain. No antigen is known for it. The data belong to a study of graft-versus-host responses after intestinal transplantation. About the research overall: After anti-thymocyte globulin induction, recipients took tacrolimus and steroids for around three years.

Germline CDR1 LGHNA, CDR2 YNFKEQ. This CDR3 is built from 15 residues. Trimming left V 0 bases short and J 6 bases short, with 13 bases between. Assay used: immunoSEQ multiplex PCR; TCRdb lists only in-frame clones, some missing. The table records about 120,000 clones, 85% to 95% of them present only once. The V call is TRBV4-2, the J call TRBJ2-3; D is uncertain. This specimen was unstimulated CD8+ T cells sorted from spleen or lymph node cells, taken before transplant. This receptor was taken from a human donor who was the organ donor for an intestinal transplant. The CDR3 DNA follows: TGTGCCAGCAGCCAAGAGCCACTTTCGTCGGATACGCAGTATTTT. Amino acids: CASSQEPLSSDTQYF.